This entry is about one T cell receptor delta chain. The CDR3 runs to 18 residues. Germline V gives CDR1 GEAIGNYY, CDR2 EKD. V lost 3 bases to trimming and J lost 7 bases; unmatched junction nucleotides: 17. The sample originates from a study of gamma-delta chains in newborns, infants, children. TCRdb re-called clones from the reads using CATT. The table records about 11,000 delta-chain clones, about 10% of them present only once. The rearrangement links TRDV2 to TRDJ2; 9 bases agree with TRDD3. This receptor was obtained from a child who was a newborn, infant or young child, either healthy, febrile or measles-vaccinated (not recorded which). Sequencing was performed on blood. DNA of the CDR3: TGTGCCTGTGACCGCTTGACAAGTGGGGATACGACTCAAGCACAACTCTTCTTT. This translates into CACDRLTSGDTTQAQLFF.